These 17 T cell receptor beta chains share one sample of origin, sequenced in a study of shared clonotypes between healthy human individuals. Libraries were prepared by immunoSEQ multiplex PCR; TCRdb keeps only in-frame clonotypes and omits some of them. The profile shows 2 million to 3 million clones, 90% to 95% of them singletons. The sample consisted of naive CD4+ T cells from PBMCs. Subset given: CD45RA+ positively selected. The receptors derive from a man between 18 and 29 years old in good health. Some clones in this sample may be carry-over from other donors' samples.

V gene TRBV7-9 combines with J gene TRBJ2-5; D perhaps matches TRBD1 (6 bases). The length of the CDR3 is 14 residues. V lost 3 bases and J 1 base, leaving 9 bases between the germline ends. Germline CDR1 and CDR2: SEHNR and FQNEAQ (reference sequence). CDR3 nucleotide sequence: TGTGCCAGCAGCTTCCAGGACAGCCAAGAGACCCAGTACTTC. Its protein product is CASSFQDSQETQYF.

V usage is TRBV11-1 and J usage is TRBJ2-3, with 9 bases that match TRBD2. This CDR3 region has 16 residues. CDR1 is SGHAT, CDR2 FQDESV, per germline (reference sequence). V was pared by 1 base and J by 4 bases, with 6 bases of the junction left unmatched. DNA for the CDR3: TGTGCCAGCAGCTTAGGGGGACTAGCAGGATCAGATACGCAGTATTTT. This codes for CASSLGGLAGSDTQYF.

This rearrangement joins TRBV29-1 to TRBJ2-7; 8 nucleotides match TRBD1. The germline gives CDR1 SQVTM, CDR2 ANQGSEA. Trimming cost V 4 bases and J 3 bases; bases outside gene matches: 5. CDR3 length: 13 amino acids. CDR3 amino acids: CSVVGQGDYEQYF. DNA of the CDR3: TGCAGCGTTGTTGGACAGGGAGACTACGAGCAGTACTTC.

J is TRBJ1-5 and V is TRBV19; D is unclear. Germline V gene data show CDR1 as LNHDA and CDR2 as SQIVND (reference sequence). The CDR3 runs 13 residues. The V gene lost 7 bases and the J gene lost 5 bases, with 12 bases spanning the gap. The CDR3 nucleotides read TGTGCCAGTACCCAGGATGTGCATCAGCCCCAGCATTTT. Translation: CASTQDVHQPQHF.

This chain links TRBV28 with TRBJ1-2; D gene unclear. In germline, CDR1 is MDHEN, CDR2 SYDVKM. This CDR3 region has 11 residues. The ends were cut back, 2 bases at V and 4 bases at J, with 2 bases in the middle. The CDR3 protein is CASSLIYGYTF. CDR3 in DNA: TGTGCCAGCAGTTTAATCTATGGCTACACCTTC.

The rearrangement uses TRBV6-4 and TRBJ1-4; D remains unclear. Looked up from germline, CDR1 is MRHNA and CDR2 is SNTAGT. V lost 0 bases, J lost 5 bases, and 16 bases lay in between. The CDR3 contains 17 residues. The CDR3 loop is CASSDSILQLFNEKLFF. CDR3 in DNA: TGTGCCAGCAGTGACTCGATCTTACAGCTCTTCAATGAAAAACTGTTTTTT.

The V and J genes are TRBV4-2 and TRBJ1-5; no firm D call. The V end was cut by 0 bases, the J end by 0 bases, with 6 bases between. Germline assignment: CDR1 LGHNA and CDR2 YNFKEQ. CDR3 length: 15 residues. CDR3 DNA: TGTGCCAGCAGCCAAGAGTGGCTTAGCAATCAGCCCCAGCATTTT. Its protein product is CASSQEWLSNQPQHF.

About this clone itself: The same CDR3 arises from other DNA sequences in this sample as well. V is TRBV5-1 and J is TRBJ2-1, with D perhaps matching TRBD2 (6 bases). Germline values: CDR1 SGHRS, CDR2 YFSETQ. This CDR3 is built from 15 residues. With 0 bases removed from V and 2 bases from J, the gap between germline ends came to 9 bases. The CDR3 loop is CASSLGTGAYNEQFF. The CDR3 DNA follows: TGCGCCAGCAGCTTGGGGACGGGAGCCTACAATGAGCAGTTCTTC.

The chain employs TRBV6-1 and TRBJ2-7, with 12 bases that match TRBD2. The CDR3 has 14 residues. V lost 5 bases, J lost 4 bases, and 3 bases stayed unmatched. Per germline, CDR1 MNHNS and CDR2 SASEGT. The CDR3 DNA is TGTGCCAGCAGTACTAGCGGGAGGACATACGAGCAGTACTTC. This translates into CASSTSGRTYEQYF.

The chain carries TRBV27 and TRBJ2-3; D not certain. Germline-derived CDR1 and CDR2 are MNHEY and SMNVEV (reference sequence). The CDR3 is made up of 17 amino acids. Trimming stripped 7 bases from V and 0 bases from J, with 20 bases between. CDR3 sequence (DNA): TGTGCCAGCACCACCCTTGTTAACGGGCCCAGCACAGATACGCAGTATTTT. It translates to CASTTLVNGPSTDTQYF.

This clone was seen just once. This chain connects TRBV5-1 to TRBJ2-5; D is ambiguous. From germline, CDR1 is SGHRS and CDR2 YFSETQ. Trimming left V 6 bases short and J 3 bases short, with 15 bases between. The CDR3 sequence is 14 residues long. The CDR3 sequence is CASKVGRPKETQYF. The CDR3 DNA follows: TGCGCCAGCAAAGTCGGACGGCCGAAAGAGACCCAGTACTTC.

This clone has just one count. The V gene is TRBV6-5, the J gene TRBJ1-2; 8 nucleotides agree with TRBD1. V shed 6 bases and J 4 bases; nucleotides not matched to a gene: 7. Germline values: CDR1 MNHEY, CDR2 SVGAGI. CDR3 size: 14 residues. CDR3 bases: TGTGCCAGCAGCCAACAGGGGGGGGGCTATGGCTACACCTTC. It translates to CASSQQGGGYGYTF.

V and J are TRBV28 and TRBJ1-2; tentative D call: TRBD1 (5 bases). The CDR3 extends over 14 amino acids. Germline-derived CDR1 and CDR2 are MDHEN and SYDVKM. V lost 3 bases, J lost 5 bases, and 13 bases lay in between. DNA for the CDR3: TGTGCCAGCAGTTTGTTAAAGGGGCTTTATGGCTACACCTTC. This translates into CASSLLKGLYGYTF.

The chain couples TRBV12-5 to TRBJ2-5, with 9 bases aligning to TRBD2. Germline lookup yields CDR1 LGHNT and CDR2 FRNRAP. The length of the CDR3 is 21 residues. V trimming: 2 bases; J trimming: 3 bases; junction bases outside the gene matches: 22. The CDR3 is CASGLLQDASGKISRKETQYF. CDR3 in DNA: TGTGCTAGTGGTTTGTTACAAGATGCTAGCGGGAAGATCTCTAGGAAAGAGACCCAGTACTTC.

V gene TRBV9 combines with J gene TRBJ1-2; TRBD1 matches 11 bases. Germline loops: CDR1 SGDLS, CDR2 YYNGEE. The CDR3 consists of 22 residues. V was pared by 3 bases and J by 0 bases, with 22 bases of the junction left unmatched. CDR3 region: CASSAVGRAGQGVVVTNYGYTF. In DNA, the CDR3 is TGTGCCAGCAGCGCCGTAGGCAGAGCGGGACAGGGGGTCGTCGTTACTAACTATGGCTACACCTTC.

The rearrangement links TRBV28 to TRBJ2-2; 11 bases are a match to TRBD2. V was clipped by 4 bases and J by 5 bases; unmatched bases: 6. The CDR3 sequence is 16 residues long. Germline V gene sequence: CDR1 MDHEN, CDR2 SYDVKM. The CDR3 sequence: CASSYSGRARTGELFF. As DNA, the CDR3 is TGTGCCAGCAGTTATAGCGGGAGGGCGAGAACCGGGGAGCTGTTTTTT.

The chain links TRBV2 to TRBJ1-5, with no clear D. The length of the CDR3 is 13 residues. Germline values: CDR1 SNHLY, CDR2 FYNNEI. Trimming stripped 5 bases from V and 7 bases from J, with 12 bases between. The CDR3 loop reads CASSILVGQPQHF. The CDR3 DNA sequence: TGTGCCAGCAGTATCCTTGTGGGCCAGCCCCAGCATTTT. Using reference TRBV2 and TRBJ1-5 for the parts outside the CDR3, the full variable domain is EPEVTQTPSHQVTQMGQEVILRCVPISNHLYFYWYRQILGQKVEFLVSFYNNEISEKSEIFDDQFSVERPDGSNFTLKIRSTKLEDSAMYFCASSILVGQPQHFGDGTRLSIL.